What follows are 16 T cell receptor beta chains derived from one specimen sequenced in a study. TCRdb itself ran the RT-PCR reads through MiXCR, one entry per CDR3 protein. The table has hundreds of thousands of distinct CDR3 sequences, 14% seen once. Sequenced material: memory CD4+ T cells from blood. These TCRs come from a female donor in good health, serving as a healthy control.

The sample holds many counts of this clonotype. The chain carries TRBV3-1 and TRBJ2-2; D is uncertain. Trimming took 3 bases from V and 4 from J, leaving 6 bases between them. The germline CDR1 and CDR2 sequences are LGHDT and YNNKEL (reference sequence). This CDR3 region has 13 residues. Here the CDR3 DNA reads TGTGCCAGCAGCCAGTCTCGCACCGGGGAGCTGTTTTTT. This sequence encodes CASSQSRTGELFF. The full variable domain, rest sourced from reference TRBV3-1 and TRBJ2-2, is DTAVSQTPKYLVTQMGNDKSIKCEQNLGHDTMYWYKQDSKKFLKIMFSYNNKELIINETVPNRFSPKSPDKAHLNLHINSLELGDSAVYFCASSQSRTGELFFGEGSRLTVL.

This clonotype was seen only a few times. This CDR3 reads CATSESSYEQYF. The CDR3 DNA is TGTGCTACGTCGGAAAGCTCCTACGAGCAGTACTTC. The gene calls are TRBV30 and TRBJ2-7; D is uncertain. The CDR3 has 12 amino acids. CDR1 is GTSNPN, CDR2 SVGIG, per germline (reference sequence).

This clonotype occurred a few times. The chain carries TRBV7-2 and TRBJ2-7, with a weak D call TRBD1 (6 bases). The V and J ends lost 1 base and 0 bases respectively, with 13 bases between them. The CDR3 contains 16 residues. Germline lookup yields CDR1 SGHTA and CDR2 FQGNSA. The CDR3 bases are TGTGCCAGCAGCTTAGGGGGGCGAGACTACTCCTACGAGCAGTACTTC. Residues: CASSLGGRDYSYEQYF. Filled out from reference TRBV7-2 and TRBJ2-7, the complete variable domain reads GAGVSQSPSNKVTEKGKDVELRCDPISGHTALYWYRQSLGQGLEFLIYFQGNSAPDKSGLPSDRFSAERTGGSVSTLTIQRTQQEDSAVYLCASSLGGRDYSYEQYFGPGTRLTVT.

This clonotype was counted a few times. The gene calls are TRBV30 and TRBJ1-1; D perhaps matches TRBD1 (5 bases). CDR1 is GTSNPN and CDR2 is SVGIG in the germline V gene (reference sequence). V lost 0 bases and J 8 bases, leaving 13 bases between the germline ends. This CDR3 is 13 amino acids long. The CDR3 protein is CAWSVMFGAEAFF. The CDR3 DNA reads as TGTGCCTGGAGTGTCATGTTCGGGGCAGAAGCTTTCTTT.

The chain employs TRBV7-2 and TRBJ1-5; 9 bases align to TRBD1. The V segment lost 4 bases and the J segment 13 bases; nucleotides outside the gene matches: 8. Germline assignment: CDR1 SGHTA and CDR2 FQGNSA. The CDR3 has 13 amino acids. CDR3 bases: TGTGCCAGCAGCTCCTTACAGGGGGCGCCTCAGCATTTT. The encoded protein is CASSSLQGAPQHF.

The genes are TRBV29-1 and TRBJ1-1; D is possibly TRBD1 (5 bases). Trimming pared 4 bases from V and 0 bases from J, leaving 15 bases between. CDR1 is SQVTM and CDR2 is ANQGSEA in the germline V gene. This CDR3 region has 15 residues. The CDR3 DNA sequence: TGCAGCGTTGTTGTCAGGGCCACCATGAACACTGAAGCTTTCTTT. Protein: CSVVVRATMNTEAFF.

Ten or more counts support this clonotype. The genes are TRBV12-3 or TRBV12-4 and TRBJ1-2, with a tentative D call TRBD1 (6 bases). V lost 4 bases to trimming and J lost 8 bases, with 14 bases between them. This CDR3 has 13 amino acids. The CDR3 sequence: CASSSYRARGYTF. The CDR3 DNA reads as TGTGCCAGCAGTTCGTACAGGGCTCGGGGCTACACCTTC.

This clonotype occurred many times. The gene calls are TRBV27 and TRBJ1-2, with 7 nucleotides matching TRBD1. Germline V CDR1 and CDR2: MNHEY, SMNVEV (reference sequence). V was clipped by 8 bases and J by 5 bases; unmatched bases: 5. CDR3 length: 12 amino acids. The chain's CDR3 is CASARQGYGYTF. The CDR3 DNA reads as TGTGCCAGCGCAAGACAGGGTTATGGCTACACCTTC.

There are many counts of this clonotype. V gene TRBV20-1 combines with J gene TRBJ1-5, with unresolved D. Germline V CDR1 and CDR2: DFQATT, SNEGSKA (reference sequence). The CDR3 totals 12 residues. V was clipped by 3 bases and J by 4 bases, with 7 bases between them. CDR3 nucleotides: TGCAGTGCTAGTCCGTTTAATCAGCCCCAGCATTTT. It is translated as CSASPFNQPQHF.

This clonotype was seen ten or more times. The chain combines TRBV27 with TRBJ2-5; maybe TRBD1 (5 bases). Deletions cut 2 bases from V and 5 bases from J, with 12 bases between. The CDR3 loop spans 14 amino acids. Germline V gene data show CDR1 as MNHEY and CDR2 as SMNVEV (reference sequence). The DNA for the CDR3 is TGTGCCAGCAGTTTACGACAGCCACCGGAGACCCAGTACTTC. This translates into CASSLRQPPETQYF.

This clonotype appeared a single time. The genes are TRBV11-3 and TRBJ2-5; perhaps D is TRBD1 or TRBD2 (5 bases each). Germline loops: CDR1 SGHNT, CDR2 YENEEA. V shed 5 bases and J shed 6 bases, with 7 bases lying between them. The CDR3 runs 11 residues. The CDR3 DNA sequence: TGTGCCAGCAGCCAGGGACAGACCCAGTACTTC. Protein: CASSQGQTQYF.

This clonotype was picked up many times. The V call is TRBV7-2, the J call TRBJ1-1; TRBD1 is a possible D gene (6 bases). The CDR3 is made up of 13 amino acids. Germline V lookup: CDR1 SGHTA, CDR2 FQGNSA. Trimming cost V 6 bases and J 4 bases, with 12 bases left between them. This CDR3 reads CASSLDRSTEAFF. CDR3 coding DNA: TGTGCCAGCAGTCTTGACAGGTCCACTGAAGCTTTCTTT. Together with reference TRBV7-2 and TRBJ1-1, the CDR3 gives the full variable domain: GAGVSQSPSNKVTEKGKDVELRCDPISGHTALYWYRQSLGQGLEFLIYFQGNSAPDKSGLPSDRFSAERTGGSVSTLTIQRTQQEDSAVYLCASSLDRSTEAFFGQGTRLTVV.

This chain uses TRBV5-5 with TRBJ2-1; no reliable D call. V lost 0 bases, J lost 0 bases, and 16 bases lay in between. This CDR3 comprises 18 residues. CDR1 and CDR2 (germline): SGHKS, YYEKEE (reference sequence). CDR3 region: CASSLDVGKRSSYNEQFF. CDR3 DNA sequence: TGTGCCAGCAGCTTGGATGTGGGAAAGAGGAGCTCCTACAATGAGCAGTTCTTC. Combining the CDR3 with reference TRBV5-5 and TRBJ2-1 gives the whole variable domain DAGVTQSPTHLIKTRGQQVTLRCSPISGHKSVSWYQQVLGQGPQFIFQYYEKEERGRGNFPDRFSARQFPNYSSELNVNALLLGDSALYLCASSLDVGKRSSYNEQFFGPGTRLTVL.

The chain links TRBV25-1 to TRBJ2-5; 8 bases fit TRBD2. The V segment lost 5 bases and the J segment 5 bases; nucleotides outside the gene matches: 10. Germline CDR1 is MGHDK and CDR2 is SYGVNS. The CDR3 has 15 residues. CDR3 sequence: CASSSHRERGETQYF. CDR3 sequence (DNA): TGTGCCAGCAGTTCCCACAGGGAGCGGGGGGAGACCCAGTACTTC.

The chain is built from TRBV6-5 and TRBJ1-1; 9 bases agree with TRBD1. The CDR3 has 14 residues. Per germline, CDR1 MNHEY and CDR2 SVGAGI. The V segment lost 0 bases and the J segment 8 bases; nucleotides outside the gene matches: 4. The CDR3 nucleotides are TGTGCCAGCAGTTACTCGACAGGGGGGACCGAAGCTTTCTTT. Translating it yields CASSYSTGGTEAFF.

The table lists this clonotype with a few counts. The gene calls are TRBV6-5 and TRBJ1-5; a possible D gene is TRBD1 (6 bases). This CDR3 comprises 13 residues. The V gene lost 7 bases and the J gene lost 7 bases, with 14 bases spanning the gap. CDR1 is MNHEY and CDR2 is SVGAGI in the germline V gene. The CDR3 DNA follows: TGTGCCAGCAAGGGGGTGGGGAGGCAGCCCCAGCATTTT. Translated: CASKGVGRQPQHF.